The T cell receptor beta chain under discussion was sequenced for a study of CD8 T cells in Susac syndrome (dated by TCRdb to the late 2010s). The study in broad terms: Repertoire sequencing was used to test whether CD8+ T cell activation and differentiation in Susac syndrome was antigen driven. Here is what the overall study found, with its caveats: The number of individuals in the TCR sequencing and HLA analysis was recognized as being relatively small.

The junction carries 6 bases between V and J, which are trimmed by 0 bases and 3 bases respectively. Looking up the germline V gene (reference sequence) yields CDR1 LNHNV and CDR2 YYDKDF. The CDR3, cysteine through phenylalanine, is 13 amino acids long. Only the CDR3 DNA is retained, 39 bases long and in frame from the first base. Only one count was recorded for this clonotype. The antigen it binds to is not known. The sample holds no much larger clone one base away, and base qualities are not on file. A lone read is weak support. RNA was extracted using the RNeasy kit, and roughly 0.45 to 1 microgram was reverse transcribed with random hexamers. The immunoSEQ multiplex PCR assay, covering 54 Vbeta and 13 Jbeta segments, was used to amplify TCR beta CDR3 regions. Bias from PCR amplification was corrected by using a synthetic template baseline for primer optimization and for computational correction. Turning to the authors' computational methods: Reads were annotated to V, D and J genes per IMGT and analyzed with immunoSEQ Analyzer, keeping only productive sequences. To calculate clonality, Shannon entropy was normalized by log2 of the number of productive unique sequences and then subtracted from one. For each patient and control, public and private clones were evaluated within the 100 most prevalent clones. A clone was defined as Susac-specific if it was absent from the healthy and MS cohorts, from around 960 published viral clones and from other ImmuneACCESS disease sequences. The public reads were run again by TCRdb, first through fastp at Q25 and then through MiXCR, and only productive beta chains were kept. Rows are unified per CDR3 protein, each entry keeping the most common DNA and genes. TCRdb, not the authors, supplied the V and J calls. The sample table contains about 200,000 distinct CDR3 sequences; only one count was recorded for 90% to 95% of them. About 0.09% of the sample is held by the ten biggest clonotypes.

High-throughput TCR beta sequencing profiled peripheral blood CD8+ and CD4+ T cells from healthy donors, Susac syndrome patients and multiple sclerosis patients. Treatment-naive patients with stable or active relapsing-remitting disease fulfilling revised McDonald criteria were used as multiple sclerosis controls. Bulk CD8+ and CD4+ T cells were purified by magnetic negative isolation, while CD8+ TEMRA cells were enriched using FACS. Blood was collected in EDTA tubes and processed within 24 hours, with PBMCs isolated through density gradient centrifugation. PBMCs destined for TCR sequencing were cryopreserved in liquid nitrogen and later thawed in a 37 °C water bath. The sorted or isolated CD4+, CD8+ and CD8+ TEMRA cells reached a purity of at least 90%.

The clonotype comes from a human donor with multiple sclerosis. This chain joins TRBV15 to TRBJ2-7; no D gene is confidently identified. Material: CD4+ T cells from PBMCs. Here the CDR3 is given as CATSRDDLYEQYF. The nucleotides read TGTGCCACCAGCAGAGATGACCTCTACGAGCAGTACTTC.